What follows are 3 T cell receptor beta chains derived from one specimen sequenced in a study of Ad26.COV2.S vaccination and SARS-CoV-2 variants. Treatment: about 20 received Ad26.COV2.S at low or high dose, single or two shots; five or six received placebo; per-sample allocation not given. Day 63 after the first injection of vaccine or placebo was the sampling time. The repertoire was sequenced with immunoSEQ multiplex PCR; TCRdb's copy has only in-frame clones and lacks some. The sample comprises approximately 460,000 clones, about 89% of which are singletons, and 1.7% rests with the top ten. This material consisted of peripheral blood, taken in a trial of Ad26.COV2.S vaccine versus placebo. These receptors originate from a person between 18 and 60 years old who received the Ad26.COV2.S COVID-19 vaccine or a placebo.

The V gene is TRBV7-9, the J gene TRBJ2-5; tentatively, D is TRBD1 or TRBD2 (5 bases each). Germline V gene sequence: CDR1 SEHNR, CDR2 FQNEAQ (reference sequence). Deletions cut 4 bases from V and 4 bases from J, with 10 bases between. CDR3 size: 13 residues. The CDR3 is CASSYRDGETQYF. CDR3 coding DNA: TGTGCCAGCAGCTACCGGGACGGAGAGACCCAGTACTTC.

This chain connects TRBV7-3 to TRBJ2-1; 7 nucleotides line up with TRBD2. CDR3 length equals 16 residues. J gave up 6 bases and V 0 bases, and 8 bases lay outside the gene matches. From germline, CDR1 is SGHTA and CDR2 FQGTGA. DNA of the CDR3: TGTGCCAGCAGCTTAACTGCGGGAGCGGGCCGCAATGAGCAGTTCTTC. Protein: CASSLTAGAGRNEQFF.

V is TRBV6-6 and J is TRBJ2-7, with TRBD1 as a possible D gene (5 bases). The ends were cut back, 0 bases at V and 2 bases at J, with 11 bases in the middle. This CDR3 region has 15 residues. Germline CDR1 is MNHNY and CDR2 is SVGAGI (reference sequence). The CDR3 DNA is TGTGCCAGCAGTTACTCCCGACAGACCCCCTACGAGCAGTACTTC. Its protein is CASSYSRQTPYEQYF.